The clone carrying this T cell receptor (beta chain) has ten or more counts. The CDR3 runs 11 residues. Trimming stripped 3 bases from V and 2 bases from J, with 1 base between. Germline V lookup: CDR1 LGHNA, CDR2 YNFKEQ. Amplified TCR beta CDR3 regions came from RNA transcripts. In the first-round RT-PCR of the TCR CDR3, the HTBI primer set was used. In TCRdb, the multiplex PCR reads were re-called with MiXCR into one record per CDR3 protein. Of 550,000 to 700,000 distinct CDR3 sequences in the sample, 35% to 55% were seen once. The sample originates from a study of T cells in Graves' hyperthyroidism and ophthalmopathy.

The receptor's source is an adult woman with Graves' disease, either hyperthyroidism or ophthalmopathy (not recorded which). The chain uses TRBV4-2 and TRBJ1-2; no clear D. Sequenced input: peripheral blood or thyroid tissue (not recorded which). CDR3 residues: CASSQNYGYTF. As DNA, the CDR3 is TGTGCCAGCAGCCAGAACTATGGCTACACCTTC.